Below are 11 T cell receptor beta chains sequenced from a single sample in a study of CD8 T cells in ankylosing spondylitis. Each CDR3 protein gets one entry after TCRdb re-called the 5' RACE reads with MiXCR. Of 200,000 to 250,000 distinct CDR3 sequences listed, roughly a third are singletons. Material: blood, either unsorted or a sorted T cell fraction (not recorded which). These receptors came from a male donor with ankylosing spondylitis or in good health (not recorded which).

The rearrangement uses TRBV20-1 and TRBJ2-3; 10 bases are a match to TRBD2. Germline V CDR1 and CDR2: DFQATT, SNEGSKA (reference sequence). J gave up 0 bases and V 7 bases, and 16 bases lay outside the gene matches. The CDR3 contains 18 residues. CDR3 sequence (DNA): TGCAGTGTTGCGGGACTAGCGCGAAAAACCTCTAGCACAGATACGCAGTATTTT. Translating it yields CSVAGLARKTSSTDTQYF.

The chain couples TRBV6-5 to TRBJ1-2; no clear D gene. V was clipped by 0 bases and J by 8 bases, with 16 bases between them. Germline CDR1 reads MNHEY; CDR2 reads SVGAGI. CDR3 size: 15 residues. The CDR3 here is CASSYSSALRKGYTF. CDR3 in DNA: TGTGCCAGCAGTTACTCGAGTGCCCTCAGGAAGGGCTACACCTTC.

This chain joins TRBV20-1 and TRBJ2-1, with D unresolved. CDR1 is DFQATT, CDR2 SNEGSKA, per germline (reference sequence). V was pared by 4 bases and J by 7 bases, with 8 bases between. The CDR3 spans 11 residues. This CDR3 reads CSATRGNEQFF. The CDR3 DNA follows: TGCAGTGCTACCCGTGGGAATGAGCAGTTCTTC.

The chain links TRBV27 to TRBJ2-5, with a tentative D call TRBD1 (6 bases). V gave up 2 bases and J gave up 0 bases, with 10 bases separating them. From germline, CDR1 is MNHEY and CDR2 SMNVEV (reference sequence). The length of the CDR3 is 15 residues. CDR3 residues: CASSLRGTNQETQYF. The CDR3, as DNA: TGTGCCAGCAGTTTAAGGGGGACGAACCAAGAGACCCAGTACTTC.

The table lists this clonotype with a few counts. The chain joins TRBV6-1 to TRBJ2-1; D perhaps matches TRBD1 (6 bases). CDR3 length: 14 residues. Germline values: CDR1 MNHNS, CDR2 SASEGT. V was clipped by 5 bases and J by 8 bases, with 16 bases between them. CDR3 amino acids: CASSPSQGLDEQFF. Written as DNA, the CDR3 is TGTGCCAGCAGTCCTTCACAGGGTCTGGATGAGCAGTTCTTC.

The CDR3 DNA is TGCAGCGTTGGAGGGCAGGGCGATGAGCAGTTCTTC. Its protein product is CSVGGQGDEQFF. V and J are TRBV29-1 and TRBJ2-1, with D possibly called TRBD1 or TRBD2 (5 bases each). This CDR3 is 12 amino acids long. Deletions cut 4 bases from V and 8 bases from J, with 12 bases between. Germline V CDR1 and CDR2: SQVTM, ANQGSEA.

This clonotype was seen a few times. CDR3 DNA: TGTGCCAGCAGTCCCACAGGGGGCTATGGCTACACCTTC. It encodes CASSPTGGYGYTF. V is TRBV27 and J is TRBJ1-2; 8 nucleotides line up with TRBD1. CDR1 and CDR2 from the germline V gene are MNHEY and SMNVEV (reference sequence). The V gene end was trimmed by 5 bases and the J gene end by 4 bases; junction bases not matched to a gene: 3. This CDR3 comprises 13 residues.

This clonotype was seen at least ten times. V gene TRBV20-1 combines with J gene TRBJ2-3; no definite D call. CDR1 is DFQATT, CDR2 SNEGSKA, per germline (reference sequence). The CDR3 length is 10 residues. The ends were cut back, 1 base at V and 15 bases at J, with 11 bases in the middle. CDR3: CSARVGPLYF. The CDR3 DNA reads TGCAGTGCTAGAGTCGGACCACTTTATTTT.

The chain uses TRBV12-3 or TRBV12-4 and TRBJ2-7; D unresolved. The CDR3 runs 14 residues. Between the trimmed V and J ends, which lost 2 bases and 4 bases, there was a span of 12 bases. CDR3 DNA: TGTGCCAGCAGTTTAAGCCTATTGGAATACGAGCAGTACTTC. Its protein product is CASSLSLLEYEQYF.

This clonotype is medium-sized by share. V and J are TRBV20-1 and TRBJ1-6, with a tentative D call TRBD1 (6 bases). The germline gives CDR1 DFQATT, CDR2 SNEGSKA (reference sequence). The CDR3 is 15 amino acids. V dropped 6 bases and J dropped 8 bases, with 20 bases sitting between them. The CDR3 is CSADLGGKGYSPLHF. Written as DNA, the CDR3 is TGCAGTGCCGATTTAGGGGGGAAAGGTTATTCACCCCTCCACTTT.

Concerning this clonotype: Since a much larger clone is just one base distant, this may be a read error. This chain connects TRBV7-2 to TRBJ1-6; D unresolved. In germline, CDR1 is SGHTA, CDR2 FQGNSA. This CDR3 has 15 residues. V was trimmed by 2 bases and J by 7 bases, leaving 12 bases between them. The CDR3 DNA reads TGTGCCAGCAGCTTAATCGCCGGAATGAATTCACCCCTCCACTTT. It yields the protein CASSLIAGMNSPLHF.